Below, 23 T cell receptor beta chains from the same sample are listed, as sequenced in a study of monozygotic twins with inflammatory bowel disease. TCRdb re-analyzed the 5' RACE reads; it lists each CDR3 protein once, without DNA. The sample has over 200,000 distinct CDR3 sequences. Specimen: blood. The source of these receptors is a human donor with ulcerative colitis or Crohn's disease, or a healthy co-twin of an affected twin (not recorded which).

This rearrangement joins TRBV5-1 to TRBJ2-2; with no DNA, the TCRdb D assignment of TRBD1 cannot be verified. Germline V gives CDR1 SGHRS, CDR2 YFSETQ. The CDR3 is 16 amino acids. This chain's CDR3 is CASSWSGGQNTGELFF.

The chain carries TRBV5-1 and TRBJ2-7; TCRdb outputs TRBD2, but without DNA this stays unchecked. The CDR3 is 15 amino acids. Germline V gives CDR1 SGHRS, CDR2 YFSETQ. CDR3 region: CASSSGGGGSYEQYF.

V and J are TRBV20-1 and TRBJ1-2. From germline, CDR1 is DFQATT and CDR2 SNEGSKA (reference sequence). This CDR3 is built from 14 residues. The CDR3: CSAIEATGGYGYTF.

The chain combines TRBV12-3 or TRBV12-4 with TRBJ1-5; the D gene TCRdb calls, TRBD1, cannot be checked with no DNA. The CDR3 covers 16 residues. CDR3 residues: CASSPPLHNPDQPQHF.

The chain recombines TRBV18 with TRBJ2-1; TCRdb designates TRBD2, a call that cannot be tested without DNA. This CDR3 spans 16 amino acids. The germline V gene has CDR1 KGHSH and CDR2 LQKENI. The chain's CDR3 is CASSPPTGLAGNEQFF.

The gene calls are TRBV6-6 and TRBJ2-5. Germline V CDR1 and CDR2: MNHNY, SVGAGI (reference sequence). CDR3 length equals 12 residues. The CDR3 here is CASSYGEETQYF.

The CDR3 sequence: CASHRGGTGELFF. This chain links TRBV2 with TRBJ2-2; TCRdb gives TRBD1 as the D gene, but with no DNA this cannot be confirmed. The germline V gene has CDR1 SNHLY and CDR2 FYNNEI. This CDR3 comprises 13 residues.

The chain joins TRBV29-1 to TRBJ2-7; TCRdb picks TRBD1, but there is no DNA to check that call. The CDR3 contains 12 residues. The germline CDR1 and CDR2 sequences are SQVTM and ANQGSEA. CDR3 loop: CSVAGQGHEQYF.

This chain uses TRBV7-9 with TRBJ2-7; TCRdb outputs TRBD1, but without DNA this stays unchecked. The CDR3 has 12 amino acids. Germline assignment: CDR1 SEHNR and CDR2 FQNEAQ (reference sequence). The CDR3 loop is CASSATDYEHYF. The variable domain in full, completed from reference TRBV7-9 and TRBJ2-7, reads DTGVSQNPRHKITKRGQNVTFRCDPISEHNRLYWYRQTLGQGPEFLTYFQNEAQLEKSRLLSDRFSAERPKGSFSTLEIQRTEQGDSAMYLCASSATDYEHYFGPGTRLTVT.

The CDR3 sequence is CASSLSRLEGYTF. The chain joins TRBV27 to TRBJ1-2. Germline CDR1 and CDR2: MNHEY and SMNVEV (reference sequence). The CDR3 consists of 13 residues.

V is TRBV6-5 and J is TRBJ2-7. Germline CDR1 and CDR2: MNHEY and SVGAGI. The CDR3 spans 14 residues. The CDR3 protein is CASSYVDSSYEQYF.

The chain carries TRBV11-2 and TRBJ1-4; no DNA is available, so the TRBD1 call from TCRdb remains unchecked. CDR3 length: 16 amino acids. Per germline, CDR1 SGHAT and CDR2 FQNNGV. The CDR3 reads CASSLVLRGENEKLFF. Based on the CDR3 plus reference TRBV11-2 and TRBJ1-4, the full variable domain is EAGVAQSPRYKIIEKRQSVAFWCNPISGHATLYWYQQILGQGPKLLIQFQNNGVVDDSQLPKDRFSAERLKGVDSTLKIQPAKLEDSAVYLCASSLVLRGENEKLFFGSGTQLSVL.

The genes are TRBV4-2 and TRBJ2-4. The germline V gene encodes CDR1 LGHNA and CDR2 YNFKEQ. The length of the CDR3 is 15 residues. CDR3 sequence reads: CASSQELGLGNIQYF.

The rearrangement joins TRBV29-1 to TRBJ1-1; TCRdb lists TRBD1, though no DNA is available to test this call. Germline V lookup: CDR1 SQVTM, CDR2 ANQGSEA. This CDR3 is built from 13 residues. CDR3: CSADIGHRPEAFF.

The chain employs TRBV20-1 and TRBJ2-4; the D gene TCRdb calls, TRBD1, cannot be checked with no DNA. The germline V gene encodes CDR1 DFQATT and CDR2 SNEGSKA (reference sequence). The CDR3 is 16 residues long. This CDR3 reads CSARGPVWDPGVIQYF.

The V call is TRBV7-6, the J call TRBJ2-1. This CDR3 has 13 amino acids. In germline, CDR1 is SGHVS, CDR2 FNYEAQ. The CDR3 reads CASQASSYNEQFF.

The V and J genes are TRBV4-1 and TRBJ2-3; the D gene TCRdb calls, TRBD1, cannot be checked with no DNA. In germline, CDR1 is MGHRA, CDR2 YSYEKL. The length of the CDR3 is 17 residues. The CDR3 reads CASSPPTGRGSSYTQYF.

This chain links TRBV5-1 with TRBJ2-5; the D call of TRBD1 rests on TCRdb alone, since no DNA is present to check it. CDR1 and CDR2 (germline): SGHRS, YFSETQ. The CDR3 contains 15 residues. The CDR3 region is CASSFQAGGVETQYF.

The genes are TRBV12-3 or TRBV12-4 and TRBJ1-1; TCRdb's D call of TRBD1 is untestable without DNA. The length of the CDR3 is 13 residues. This CDR3 is CASVGQGNTEAFF.

The rearrangement joins TRBV4-1 to TRBJ2-3. Germline V gives CDR1 MGHRA, CDR2 YSYEKL. The CDR3 loop spans 16 amino acids. The CDR3 here is CASSQVNLVYTDTQYF.

The chain links TRBV30 to TRBJ1-1; TCRdb returns TRBD1, unconfirmable since there is no DNA. CDR3 size: 13 residues. The germline V gene encodes CDR1 GTSNPN and CDR2 SVGIG (reference sequence). This CDR3 is CAWTPTGPTEAFF.

The chain employs TRBV7-2 and TRBJ2-2; as DNA is missing, the TRBD2 call by TCRdb cannot be tested. The CDR3 is 14 amino acids. CDR1 and CDR2 (germline): SGHTA, FQGNSA. CDR3 sequence reads: CASSSGGVTGELFF.

This sequence joins TRBV19 and TRBJ1-1; TCRdb names TRBD1, which stays unverified in the absence of DNA. Germline V gives CDR1 LNHDA, CDR2 SQIVND (reference sequence). This CDR3 spans 13 amino acids. The CDR3 spells CASRRGGDTEAFF.